A single sample gave rise to the 14 T cell receptor beta chains below, sequenced in a study of blood T cells in healthy people across ages. With a J-beta primer mix and a sample-barcoded 5' primer, a second PCR ran about 7 to 12 cycles. MiXCR, run by TCRdb on the 5' RACE reads, gives a single entry per CDR3 protein. The table lists roughly 1,100,000 distinct CDR3 sequences, under 30% of them singletons. Another study also made use of these data, one on T cells of mothers and their children.

Sequencing was done on a sample of blood. The receptors stem from a girl under 10 years old in good health.

This clonotype showed up just a few times. This chain connects TRBV29-1 to TRBJ2-2; TRBD2 might be the D (6 bases). Per the germline V gene, CDR1 is SQVTM and CDR2 is ANQGSEA. Trimming removed 4 bases from V and 4 bases from J, with 16 bases in between. The length of the CDR3 is 15 residues. In nucleotides, the CDR3 is TGCAGCGTTGTCGCAGGGAATAGCGGCACCGGGGAGCTGTTTTTT. It is translated as CSVVAGNSGTGELFF.

This clonotype was observed a handful of times. The chain couples TRBV6-4 to TRBJ2-2; a possible D gene is TRBD1 (6 bases). This CDR3 is 15 amino acids long. Germline values: CDR1 MRHNA, CDR2 SNTAGT. V was cut by 6 bases and J by 1 base, with 12 bases left in between. CDR3 DNA: TGTGCCAGCAGAAGGACAGCCCAGAACACCGGGGAGCTGTTTTTT. Its translation is CASRRTAQNTGELFF.

This clonotype occurred a few times. At one of its ends the junction is not consistent with the germline gene, which may arise from a read error. The CDR3 protein is CASSDRLGRNF. The CDR3 nucleotides read TGTGCCAGCAGCGACAGACTGGGAAGAAACTTC. The rearrangement uses TRBV5-6 and TRBJ2-4, with D possibly TRBD1 on 5 matching bases. This CDR3 is 11 amino acids long. The germline gives CDR1 SGHDT, CDR2 YYEEEE.

This clonotype was found many times. The gene calls are TRBV20-1 and TRBJ1-6; 7 nucleotides agree with TRBD1. Germline values: CDR1 DFQATT, CDR2 SNEGSKA (reference sequence). J lost 9 bases, V lost 6 bases, and 14 bases had no gene match. The CDR3 length is 15 residues. CDR3 nucleotide sequence: TGCAGTGCGTCGATTGGACCGGGACAGTTTTCACCCCTCCACTTT. This translates into CSASIGPGQFSPLHF.

The V call is TRBV29-1, the J call TRBJ2-6; no firm D call. Germline V gene data show CDR1 as SQVTM and CDR2 as ANQGSEA. This CDR3 comprises 13 residues. V dropped 6 bases and J dropped 2 bases, with 8 bases sitting between them. CDR3 in amino acids: CSVGPTGANVLTF. CDR3 DNA: TGCAGCGTGGGTCCAACTGGGGCCAACGTCCTGACTTTC.

This clonotype has only a few counts. The rearrangement uses TRBV10-3 and TRBJ2-5, with 11 bases matching TRBD2. Per the germline V gene, CDR1 is ENHRY and CDR2 is SYGVKD. V lost 3 bases and J lost 3; bases outside the gene matches: 6. This CDR3 is built from 16 residues. The CDR3 coding sequence is TGTGCCATCAGTGATTCACTAGCGGGGGTGAAAGAGACCCAGTACTTC. This encodes CAISDSLAGVKETQYF.

The rearrangement joins TRBV2 to TRBJ2-7; perhaps TRBD2 as D (5 bases). V was cut by 8 bases and J by 6 bases, with 14 bases left in between. This CDR3 contains 12 residues. From germline, CDR1 is SNHLY and CDR2 FYNNEI. The CDR3 DNA reads TGTGCCAGCGCTTTGAGGGCTTCCGAGCAGTACTTC. It translates to CASALRASEQYF.

This clonotype appeared a few times. The V call is TRBV27, the J call TRBJ1-1, with D perhaps matching TRBD1 (6 bases). CDR1 is MNHEY, CDR2 SMNVEV, per germline (reference sequence). The CDR3 runs 20 residues. The V gene lost 1 base and the J gene lost 0 bases, with 24 bases spanning the gap. The CDR3 sequence: CASSLFWGAHNPGMNTEAFF. The CDR3 DNA sequence: TGTGCCAGCAGTTTATTTTGGGGGGCACACAATCCGGGGATGAACACTGAAGCTTTCTTT.

The sample holds a few counts of this clonotype. This chain uses TRBV10-1 with TRBJ2-5, with TRBD1 matching over 7 bases. Trimming took 5 bases from V and 11 from J; bases not matched to a gene: 14. Germline-derived CDR1 and CDR2 are WNHNN and SYGVQD (reference sequence). This CDR3 has 14 amino acids. The CDR3 DNA follows: TGCGCCAGCAGTCGGGACAGACTTCTCGAGGAGCAGTACTTC. This sequence encodes CASSRDRLLEEQYF.

The chain uses TRBV5-1 and TRBJ1-2, with D perhaps matching TRBD1 (5 bases). V dropped 4 bases and J dropped 2 bases, with 12 bases sitting between them. CDR3 length equals 14 residues. The germline V gene encodes CDR1 SGHRS and CDR2 YFSETQ. CDR3 nucleotide sequence: TGCGCCAGCAGCGGGACGACTGAGAACTATGGCTACACCTTC. Protein sequence: CASSGTTENYGYTF.

V usage is TRBV7-6 and J usage is TRBJ2-5; 7 bases map to TRBD1. This CDR3 spans 16 amino acids. Trimming took 1 base from V and 3 from J; bases not matched to a gene: 8. Per the germline V gene, CDR1 is SGHVS and CDR2 is FNYEAQ. This chain's CDR3 is CASSLDRDSLKETQYF. In nucleotides, the CDR3 is TGTGCCAGCAGCTTAGATCGGGACAGCCTGAAAGAGACCCAGTACTTC.

The rearrangement uses TRBV6-1 and TRBJ2-5; D remains ambiguous. CDR3 length equals 13 residues. Trimming left V 5 bases short and J 1 base short, with 8 bases between. Germline V CDR1 and CDR2: MNHNS, SASEGT. The CDR3 nucleotides are TGTGCCAGCAGTCCCTGGTCCCAAGAGACCCAGTACTTC. As protein: CASSPWSQETQYF.

This chain uses TRBV5-1 with TRBJ1-4, with D possibly matching TRBD1 (5 bases). CDR3 length: 14 amino acids. CDR1 is SGHRS, CDR2 YFSETQ, per germline. Trimming left V 4 bases short and J 4 bases short, with 11 bases between. The CDR3 DNA follows: TGCGCCAGCAGCACGGGACCGATTAATGAAAAACTGTTTTTT. It yields the protein CASSTGPINEKLFF.

This clonotype has more than one count but fewer than ten. The J gene is TRBJ2-5, the V gene TRBV20-1; a possible D gene is TRBD2 (5 bases). Deletions cut 5 bases from V and 7 bases from J, with 14 bases between. CDR3 length equals 12 residues. The germline gives CDR1 DFQATT, CDR2 SNEGSKA (reference sequence). As DNA, the CDR3 is TGCAGTGCTCACGGACGGGCGGGGACCCAGTACTTC. Protein sequence: CSAHGRAGTQYF.